This record covers a single T cell receptor (beta chain). Its antigen is undetermined. Researchers picked out CD4+ and CD8+ T cells from PBMCs by sorting. In each case, RNA was isolated and then reverse transcribed into cDNA as the sequencing template. Data came from immunoSEQ multiplex PCR; TCRdb stores just in-frame clones and leaves some out. In the table there are roughly 150,000 clones, 50% to 60% of which are singletons. These data belong to a study of CD8+ T cells in alopecia areata. Study outcomes and limitations: The study found higher clonality in lesional than normal scalp, especially in alopecia totalis/universalis. Sequencing of scalp samples also includes resident alphabeta T cells from normal skin. Between patients, shared TCR sequences were less clear than in mice. This was possibly due in part to HLA diversity in the patient population.

V lost 4 bases, J lost 7 bases, and 11 bases lay in between. Germline V lookup: CDR1 SQVTM, CDR2 ANQGSEA. The CDR3 has 11 amino acids. The J gene is TRBJ2-7, the V gene TRBV29-1; the D gene could be TRBD1 or TRBD2 (6 bases each). This receptor was identified in a human donor in good health. Sequencing was carried out using CD4+ T cells sorted from blood. DNA for the CDR3: TGCAGCGTTGGGGGGGCGCGAGAGCAGTACTTC. The encoded protein is CSVGGAREQYF.